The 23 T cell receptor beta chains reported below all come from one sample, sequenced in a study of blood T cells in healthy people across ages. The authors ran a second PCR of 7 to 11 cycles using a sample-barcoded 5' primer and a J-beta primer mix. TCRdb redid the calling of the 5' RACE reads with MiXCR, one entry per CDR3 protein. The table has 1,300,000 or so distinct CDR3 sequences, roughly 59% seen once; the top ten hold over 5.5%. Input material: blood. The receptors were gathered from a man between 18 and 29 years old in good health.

Here the CDR3 reads CASSPPAGGPTYNEQFF. The CDR3 bases are TGTGCCAGCAGCCCACCAGCAGGGGGGCCTACCTACAATGAGCAGTTCTTC. The chain couples TRBV7-9 to TRBJ2-1; a possible D gene is TRBD1 (7 bases). V was pared by 5 bases and J by 2 bases, with 19 bases between. In germline, CDR1 is SEHNR, CDR2 FQNEAQ (reference sequence). The CDR3 runs to 17 residues.

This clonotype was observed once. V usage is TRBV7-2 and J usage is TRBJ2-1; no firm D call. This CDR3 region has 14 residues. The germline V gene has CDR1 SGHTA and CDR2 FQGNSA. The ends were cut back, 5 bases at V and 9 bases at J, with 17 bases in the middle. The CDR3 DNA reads TGTGCCAGCAGCCCAAGCCCCTCCACGGGTGAGCAGTTCTTC. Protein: CASSPSPSTGEQFF. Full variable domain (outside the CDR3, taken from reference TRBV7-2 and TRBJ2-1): GAGVSQSPSNKVTEKGKDVELRCDPISGHTALYWYRQSLGQGLEFLIYFQGNSAPDKSGLPSDRFSAERTGGSVSTLTIQRTQQEDSAVYLCASSPSPSTGEQFFGPGTRLTVL.

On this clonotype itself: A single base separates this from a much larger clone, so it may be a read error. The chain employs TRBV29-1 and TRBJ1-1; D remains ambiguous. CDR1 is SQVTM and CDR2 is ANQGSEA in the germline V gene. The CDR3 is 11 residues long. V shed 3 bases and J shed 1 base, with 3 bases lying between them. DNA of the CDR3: TGCAGCGTTGATGCGAACACTGAAGCTTTCTTT. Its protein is CSVDANTEAFF.

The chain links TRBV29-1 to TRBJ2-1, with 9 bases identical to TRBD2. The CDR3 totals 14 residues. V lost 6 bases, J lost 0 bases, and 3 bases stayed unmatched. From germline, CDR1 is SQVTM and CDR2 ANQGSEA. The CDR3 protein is CSVAGGTSYNEQFF. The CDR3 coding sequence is TGCAGCGTGGCGGGGGGGACCTCCTACAATGAGCAGTTCTTC.

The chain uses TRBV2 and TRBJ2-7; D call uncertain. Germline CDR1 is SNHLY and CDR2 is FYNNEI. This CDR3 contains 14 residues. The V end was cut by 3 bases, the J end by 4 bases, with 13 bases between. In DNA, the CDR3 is TGTGCCAGCAGTGAGCGTAACCAGCCGTACGAGCAGTACTTC. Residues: CASSERNQPYEQYF.

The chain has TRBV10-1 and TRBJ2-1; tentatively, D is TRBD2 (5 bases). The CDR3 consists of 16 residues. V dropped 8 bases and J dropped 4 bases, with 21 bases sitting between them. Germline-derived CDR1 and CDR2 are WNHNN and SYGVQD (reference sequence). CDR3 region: CASPFESLAEYNEQFF. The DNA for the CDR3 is TGCGCCAGCCCCTTCGAGTCTCTAGCTGAATACAATGAGCAGTTCTTC.

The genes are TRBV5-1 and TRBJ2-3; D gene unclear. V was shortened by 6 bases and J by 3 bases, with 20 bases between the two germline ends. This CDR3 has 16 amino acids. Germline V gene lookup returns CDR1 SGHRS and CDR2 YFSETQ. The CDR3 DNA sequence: TGCGCCAGCATCCGCTTACCAGGCGATCCGACAGATACGCAGTATTTT. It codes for CASIRLPGDPTDTQYF. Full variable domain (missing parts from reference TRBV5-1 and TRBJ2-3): KAGVTQTPRYLIKTRGQQVTLSCSPISGHRSVSWYQQTPGQGLQFLFEYFSETQRNKGNFPGRFSGRQFSNSRSEMNVSTLELGDSALYLCASIRLPGDPTDTQYFGPGTRLTVL.

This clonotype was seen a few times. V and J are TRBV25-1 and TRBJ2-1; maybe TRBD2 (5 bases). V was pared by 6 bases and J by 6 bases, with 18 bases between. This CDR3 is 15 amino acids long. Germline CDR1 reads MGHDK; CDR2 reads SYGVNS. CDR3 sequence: CASSGQAERSNEQFF. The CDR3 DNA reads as TGTGCCAGCAGCGGGCAAGCGGAAAGAAGCAATGAGCAGTTCTTC.

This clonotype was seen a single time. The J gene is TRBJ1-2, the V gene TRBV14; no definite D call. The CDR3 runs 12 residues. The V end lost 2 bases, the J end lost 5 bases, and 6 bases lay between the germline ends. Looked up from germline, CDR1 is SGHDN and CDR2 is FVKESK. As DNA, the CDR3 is TGTGCCAGCAGCCAAAGCTGGTATGGCTACACCTTC. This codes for CASSQSWYGYTF.

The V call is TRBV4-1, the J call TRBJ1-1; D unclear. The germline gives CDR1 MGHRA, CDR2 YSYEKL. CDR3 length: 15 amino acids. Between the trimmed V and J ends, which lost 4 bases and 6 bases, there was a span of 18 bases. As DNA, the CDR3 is TGCGCCAGCAGCCCAATCCAGCGCGGGAGTTCTGAAGCTTTCTTT. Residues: CASSPIQRGSSEAFF.

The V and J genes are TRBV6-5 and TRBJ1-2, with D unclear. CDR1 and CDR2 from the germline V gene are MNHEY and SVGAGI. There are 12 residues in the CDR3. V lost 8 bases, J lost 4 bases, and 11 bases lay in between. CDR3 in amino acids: CASAAGIYGYTF. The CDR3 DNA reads TGTGCCAGCGCCGCCGGGATCTATGGCTACACCTTC.

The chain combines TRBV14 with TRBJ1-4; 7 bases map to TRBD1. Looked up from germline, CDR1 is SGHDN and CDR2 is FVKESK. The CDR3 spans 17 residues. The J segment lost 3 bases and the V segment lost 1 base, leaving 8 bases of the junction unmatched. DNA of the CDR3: TGTGCCAGCAGCCAAGCACGCAGGGGGACGGCTAATGAAAAACTGTTTTTT. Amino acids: CASSQARRGTANEKLFF.

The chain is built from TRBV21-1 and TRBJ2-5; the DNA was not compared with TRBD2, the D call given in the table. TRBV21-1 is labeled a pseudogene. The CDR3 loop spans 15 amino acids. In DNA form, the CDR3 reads TGTGCCAGCAGCAATTACGGGACTGCCAAAGAGACCCAGTACTTC. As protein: CASSNYGTAKETQYF.

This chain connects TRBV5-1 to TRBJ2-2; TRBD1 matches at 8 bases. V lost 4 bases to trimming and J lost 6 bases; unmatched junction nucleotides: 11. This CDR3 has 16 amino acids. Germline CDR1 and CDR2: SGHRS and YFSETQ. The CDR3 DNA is TGCGCCAGCAGCCCCCGGACAGGGCAGATCGCCGGGGAGCTGTTTTTT. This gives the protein CASSPRTGQIAGELFF.

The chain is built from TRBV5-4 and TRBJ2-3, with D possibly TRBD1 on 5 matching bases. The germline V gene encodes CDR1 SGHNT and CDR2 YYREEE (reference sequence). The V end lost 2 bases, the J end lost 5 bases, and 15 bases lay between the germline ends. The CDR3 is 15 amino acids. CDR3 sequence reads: CASSLGAPTEDTQYF. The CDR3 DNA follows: TGTGCCAGCAGCTTAGGGGCCCCAACGGAAGATACGCAGTATTTT.

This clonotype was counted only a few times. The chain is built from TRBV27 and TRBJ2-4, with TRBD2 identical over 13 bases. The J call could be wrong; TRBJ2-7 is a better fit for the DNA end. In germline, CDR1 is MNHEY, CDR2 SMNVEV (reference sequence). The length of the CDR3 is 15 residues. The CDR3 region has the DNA TGTGCCAGCAGTGGACTAGCGGGGGAACCCTACGAGCAGTACTTC. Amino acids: CASSGLAGEPYEQYF.

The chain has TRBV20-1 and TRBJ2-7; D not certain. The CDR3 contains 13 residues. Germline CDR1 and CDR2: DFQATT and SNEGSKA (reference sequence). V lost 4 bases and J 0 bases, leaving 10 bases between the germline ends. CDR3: CSANPDGSYEQYF. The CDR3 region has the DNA TGCAGTGCTAACCCGGACGGCTCCTACGAGCAGTACTTC.

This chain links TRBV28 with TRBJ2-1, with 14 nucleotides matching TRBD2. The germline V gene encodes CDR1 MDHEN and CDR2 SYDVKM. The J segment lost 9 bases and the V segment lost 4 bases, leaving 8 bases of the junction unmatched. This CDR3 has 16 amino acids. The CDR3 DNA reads TGTGCCAGCAGTTATGGGACTAGCGGGAGACCCGGTGAGCAGTTCTTC. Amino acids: CASSYGTSGRPGEQFF. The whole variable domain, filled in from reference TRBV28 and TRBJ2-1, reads DVKVTQSSRYLVKRTGEKVFLECVQDMDHENMFWYRQDPGLGLRLIYFSYDVKMKEKGDIPEGYSVSREKKERFSLILESASTNQTSMYLCASSYGTSGRPGEQFFGPGTRLTVL.

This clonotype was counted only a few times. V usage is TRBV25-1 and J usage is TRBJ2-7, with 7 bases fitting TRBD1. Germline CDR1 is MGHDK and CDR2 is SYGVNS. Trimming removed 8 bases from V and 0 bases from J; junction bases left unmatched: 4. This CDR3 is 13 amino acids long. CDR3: CASGTDPSYEQYF. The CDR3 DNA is TGTGCCAGCGGGACAGATCCCTCCTACGAGCAGTACTTC.

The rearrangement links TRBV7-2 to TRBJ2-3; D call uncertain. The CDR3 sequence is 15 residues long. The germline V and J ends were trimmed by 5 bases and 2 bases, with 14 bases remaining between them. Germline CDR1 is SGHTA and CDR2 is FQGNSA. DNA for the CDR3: TGTGCCAGCAGCACAGACTCCGGGTACACAGATACGCAGTATTTT. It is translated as CASSTDSGYTDTQYF.

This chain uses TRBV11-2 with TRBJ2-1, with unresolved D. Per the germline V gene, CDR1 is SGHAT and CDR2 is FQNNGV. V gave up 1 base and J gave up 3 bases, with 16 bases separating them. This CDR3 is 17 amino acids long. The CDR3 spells CASSLGVWKKSYNEQFF. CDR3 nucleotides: TGTGCCAGCAGCTTAGGGGTCTGGAAGAAAAGCTACAATGAGCAGTTCTTC.

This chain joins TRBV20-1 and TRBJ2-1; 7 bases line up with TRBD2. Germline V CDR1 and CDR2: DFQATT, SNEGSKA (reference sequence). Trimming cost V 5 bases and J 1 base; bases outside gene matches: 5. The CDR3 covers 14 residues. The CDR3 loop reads CSAVTSRSYNEQFF. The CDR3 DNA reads TGCAGTGCTGTGACTAGCAGATCCTACAATGAGCAGTTCTTC.

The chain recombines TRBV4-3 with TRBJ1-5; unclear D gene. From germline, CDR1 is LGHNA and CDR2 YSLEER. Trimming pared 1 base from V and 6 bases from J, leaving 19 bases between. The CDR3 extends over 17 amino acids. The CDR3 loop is CASSQGLGFQSFQPQHF. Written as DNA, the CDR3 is TGCGCCAGCAGCCAAGGGCTCGGTTTCCAATCGTTTCAGCCCCAGCATTTT.